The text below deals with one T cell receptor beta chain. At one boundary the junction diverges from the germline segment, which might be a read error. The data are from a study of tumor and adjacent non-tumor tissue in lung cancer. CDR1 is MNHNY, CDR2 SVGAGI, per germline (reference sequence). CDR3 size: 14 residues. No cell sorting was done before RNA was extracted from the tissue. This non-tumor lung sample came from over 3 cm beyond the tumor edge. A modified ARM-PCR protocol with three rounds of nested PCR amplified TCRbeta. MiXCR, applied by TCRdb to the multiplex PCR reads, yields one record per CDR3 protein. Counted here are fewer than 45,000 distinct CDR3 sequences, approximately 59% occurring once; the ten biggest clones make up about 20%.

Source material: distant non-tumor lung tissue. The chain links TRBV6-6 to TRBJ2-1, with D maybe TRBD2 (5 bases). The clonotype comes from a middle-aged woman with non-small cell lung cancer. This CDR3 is CVSSYLRARNEQFF. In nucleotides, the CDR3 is TGTGTCAGCAGTTACCTGCGGGCTCGAAATGAGCAGTTCTTC.